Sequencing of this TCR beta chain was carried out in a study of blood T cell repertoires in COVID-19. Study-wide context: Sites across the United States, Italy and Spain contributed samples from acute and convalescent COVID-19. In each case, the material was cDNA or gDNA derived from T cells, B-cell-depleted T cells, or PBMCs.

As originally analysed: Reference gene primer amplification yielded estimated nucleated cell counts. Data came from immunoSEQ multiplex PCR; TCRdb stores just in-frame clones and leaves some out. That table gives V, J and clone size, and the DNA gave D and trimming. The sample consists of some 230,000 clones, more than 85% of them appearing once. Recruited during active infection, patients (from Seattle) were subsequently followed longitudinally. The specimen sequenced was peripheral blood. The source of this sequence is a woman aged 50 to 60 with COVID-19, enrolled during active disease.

CDR3 sequence: CASGRGRGNQPQHF. The CDR3, as DNA: TGTGCCAGCGGCAGGGGACGGGGCAATCAGCCCCAGCATTTT. V is TRBV6-5 and J is TRBJ1-5; D is possibly TRBD1 (6 bases). Per germline, CDR1 MNHEY and CDR2 SVGAGI. Between the trimmed V and J ends, which lost 8 bases and 2 bases, there was a span of 13 bases. The CDR3 is 14 residues long.